The TCR beta chain under discussion was sequenced for a study of blood T cells in healthy people across ages. A J-beta primer mix and a sample-barcoded 5' primer were used in a second PCR of roughly 6 to 12 cycles. TCRdb passed the 5' RACE reads through MiXCR, listing each CDR3 protein once. The data contain about 640,000 distinct CDR3 sequences, approximately 30% of them seen just once; the ten biggest clones take up around a sixth. The CDR3 runs 16 residues. V dropped 1 base and J dropped 11; count of bases not matched to a gene: 15. The germline gives CDR1 SGHVS, CDR2 FQNEAQ. Study results and limitations: Whereas aged donors had fewer naive CD4+ cells, long-lived donors had more of them and higher diversity.

This clonotype turned up a few times. The antigen remains unidentified. This sequence joins TRBV7-8 and TRBJ2-5, with TRBD1 matching 8 bases. The receptor was isolated from a woman of 80 years or more in good health. The sequenced sample consisted of blood. CDR3 sequence (DNA): TGTGCCAGCAGCTTAGTCAGTCAGGGGGCCCTAAATGAGCAGTACTTC. It translates to CASSLVSQGALNEQYF.